This T cell receptor beta chain was profiled in a study of blood T cell repertoires in COVID-19. As for the study in general: COVID-19 samples from acute and convalescent phases originated in the United States, Italy and Spain. T cells, B-cell-depleted T cells, or PBMCs supplied cDNA or gDNA.

Under the authors' procedure: Reference gene primer amplification gave estimated nucleated cell counts. Sequencing used immunoSEQ multiplex PCR; TCRdb keeps in-frame clones, though not all of them. That table is the source of V, J and clone size, and D and trimming were worked out from the DNA. The data contain 10,000 or so clones, roughly 79% of them singletons. The CDR3 contains 15 residues. V lost 5 bases, J lost 6 bases, and 11 bases stayed unmatched. Germline V lookup: CDR1 SNHLY, CDR2 FYNNEI. Sequencing was done on a sample of peripheral blood. This receptor was identified in a human donor in a cohort sampled during active COVID-19. This sequence joins TRBV2 and TRBJ1-2, with 8 bases fitting TRBD1. As DNA, the CDR3 is TGTGCCAGCAGTTACCGGTCGACAGGGGTTAATGGCTACACCTTC. Translated, it gives CASSYRSTGVNGYTF.